This TCR beta chain was sequenced during a study of blood T cells in healthy people across ages. Study conclusions and caveats: Diversity was higher, and naive CD4+ cells more numerous, in long-lived donors than in aged donors. Observed TCR beta diversity per million T cells went down as age went up. This fall followed a roughly linear course with age.

About this clonotype: Its antigen is undetermined. At one end, the junction sequence differs from germline, possibly due to a read error.

Isolation recovered at least 7 million PBMCs from every sample. The CDR3 extends over 15 amino acids. The germline CDR1 and CDR2 sequences are LGHDT and YNNKEL (reference sequence). Using a J-beta primer mix together with a sample-barcoded 5' primer, a second PCR was run for about 6 to 11 cycles. A template-switch adaptor containing 12 random nucleotides labeled each cDNA molecule. TCRdb ran MiXCR on the 5' RACE reads and lists one entry per CDR3 protein. The data show 600,000 to 850,000 distinct CDR3 sequences, approximately 43% seen once. This receptor was identified in a woman aged 55-70 years in good health. Specimen: blood. The chain carries TRBV3-1 and TRBJ1-1; weak D call: TRBD1 (5 bases). CDR3 sequence reads: CASSHPWGGRVETFF. CDR3 DNA: TGTGCCAGCAGCCATCCATGGGGGGGAAGGGTTGAAACTTTCTTT.